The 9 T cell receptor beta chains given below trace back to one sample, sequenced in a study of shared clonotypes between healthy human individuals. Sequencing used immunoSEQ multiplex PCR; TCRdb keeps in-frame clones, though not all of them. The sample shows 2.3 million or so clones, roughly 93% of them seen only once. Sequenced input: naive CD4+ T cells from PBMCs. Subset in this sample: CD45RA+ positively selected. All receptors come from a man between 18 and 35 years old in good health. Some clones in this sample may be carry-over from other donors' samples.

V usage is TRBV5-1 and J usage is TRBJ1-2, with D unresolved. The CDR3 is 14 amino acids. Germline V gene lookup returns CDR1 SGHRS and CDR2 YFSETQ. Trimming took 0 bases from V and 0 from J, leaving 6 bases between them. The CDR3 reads CASSLVSANYGYTF. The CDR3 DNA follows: TGCGCCAGCAGCTTGGTCTCCGCTAACTATGGCTACACCTTC. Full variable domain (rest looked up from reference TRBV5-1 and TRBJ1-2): KAGVTQTPRYLIKTRGQQVTLSCSPISGHRSVSWYQQTPGQGLQFLFEYFSETQRNKGNFPGRFSGRQFSNSRSEMNVSTLELGDSALYLCASSLVSANYGYTFGSGTRLTVV.

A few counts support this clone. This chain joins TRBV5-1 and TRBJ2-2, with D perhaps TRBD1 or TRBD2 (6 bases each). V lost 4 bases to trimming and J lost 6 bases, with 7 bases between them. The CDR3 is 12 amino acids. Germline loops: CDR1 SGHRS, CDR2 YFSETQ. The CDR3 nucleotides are TGCGCCAGCAGCAGGGGGGCCGGGGAGCTGTTTTTT. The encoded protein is CASSRGAGELFF. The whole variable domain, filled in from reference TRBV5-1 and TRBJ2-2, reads KAGVTQTPRYLIKTRGQQVTLSCSPISGHRSVSWYQQTPGQGLQFLFEYFSETQRNKGNFPGRFSGRQFSNSRSEMNVSTLELGDSALYLCASSRGAGELFFGEGSRLTVL.

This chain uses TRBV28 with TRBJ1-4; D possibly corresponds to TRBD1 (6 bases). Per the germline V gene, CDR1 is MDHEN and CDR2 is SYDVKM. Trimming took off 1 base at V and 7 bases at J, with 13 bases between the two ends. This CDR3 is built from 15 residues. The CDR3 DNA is TGTGCCAGCAGTTTATATCGGGGGGCTGTTGAAAAACTGTTTTTT. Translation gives CASSLYRGAVEKLFF.

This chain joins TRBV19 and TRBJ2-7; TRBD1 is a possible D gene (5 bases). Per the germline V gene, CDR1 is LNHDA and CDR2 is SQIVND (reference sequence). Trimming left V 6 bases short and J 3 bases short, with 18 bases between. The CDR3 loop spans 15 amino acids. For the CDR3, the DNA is TGTGCCAGTAGGAAGGGGTCAGGGAAGGTCTACGAGCAGTACTTC. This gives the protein CASRKGSGKVYEQYF. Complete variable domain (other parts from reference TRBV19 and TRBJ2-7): DGGITQSPKYLFRKEGQNVTLSCEQNLNHDAMYWYRQDPGQGLRLIYYSQIVNDFQKGDIAEGYSVSREKKESFPLTVTSAQKNPTAFYLCASRKGSGKVYEQYFGPGTRLTVT.

The DNA for the CDR3 is TGTGCCAGCAGCCTAAGGGGGCTTCGAGCTTTCTTT. This codes for CASSLRGLRAFF. The chain combines TRBV7-9 with TRBJ1-1; 7 positions agree with TRBD1. Germline CDR1 and CDR2: SEHNR and FQNEAQ (reference sequence). This CDR3 region has 12 residues. The V and J ends lost 5 bases and 10 bases, in that order; junction bases with no gene match: 7.

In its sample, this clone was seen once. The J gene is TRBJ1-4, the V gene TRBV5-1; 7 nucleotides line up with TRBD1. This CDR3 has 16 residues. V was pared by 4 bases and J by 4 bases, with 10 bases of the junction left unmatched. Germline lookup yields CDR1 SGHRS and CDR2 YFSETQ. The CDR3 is CASSAKQGQLNEKLFF. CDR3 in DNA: TGCGCCAGCAGCGCTAAACAGGGGCAACTTAATGAAAAACTGTTTTTT. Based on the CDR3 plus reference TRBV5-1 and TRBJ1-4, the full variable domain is KAGVTQTPRYLIKTRGQQVTLSCSPISGHRSVSWYQQTPGQGLQFLFEYFSETQRNKGNFPGRFSGRQFSNSRSEMNVSTLELGDSALYLCASSAKQGQLNEKLFFGSGTQLSVL.

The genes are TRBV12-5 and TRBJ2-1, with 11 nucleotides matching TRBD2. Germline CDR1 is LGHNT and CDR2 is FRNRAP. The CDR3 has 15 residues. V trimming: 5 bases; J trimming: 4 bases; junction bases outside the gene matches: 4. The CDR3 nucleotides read TGTGCTAGTGGTCCCGGGACTAGCGGTTACAATGAGCAGTTCTTC. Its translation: CASGPGTSGYNEQFF.

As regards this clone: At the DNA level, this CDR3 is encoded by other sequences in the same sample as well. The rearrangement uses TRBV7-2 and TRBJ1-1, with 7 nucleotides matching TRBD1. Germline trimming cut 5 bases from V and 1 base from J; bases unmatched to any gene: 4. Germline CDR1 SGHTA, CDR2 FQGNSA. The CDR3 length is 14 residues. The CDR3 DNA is TGTGCCAGCAGCCCTAGGACAGGGAACACTGAAGCTTTCTTT. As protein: CASSPRTGNTEAFF.

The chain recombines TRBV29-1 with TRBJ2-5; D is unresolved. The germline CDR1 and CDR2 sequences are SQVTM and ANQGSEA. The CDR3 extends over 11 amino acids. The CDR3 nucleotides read TGCAGGGCTGTAAGAGGAGAGACCCAGTACTTC. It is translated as CRAVRGETQYF.